This TCR beta chain appears in the sequencing data of a study of CD8+ T cells in alopecia areata. Study information: Administration of oral tofacitinib to treated patients was at 5 to 10 mg twice daily.

The CDR3 extends over 12 amino acids. The germline V gene encodes CDR1 GTSNPN and CDR2 SVGIG (reference sequence). The V gene lost 5 bases and the J gene lost 0 bases, with 8 bases spanning the gap. In each case, RNA was isolated and then reverse transcribed into cDNA as the sequencing template. Assay used: immunoSEQ multiplex PCR; TCRdb lists only in-frame clones, some missing. The sample consists of approximately 130,000 clones, over 60% of them appearing once. The treatment denotes: oral pan-JAK inhibitor, 5-10 mg twice daily. Peripheral blood and lesional scalp punch biopsies were taken from alopecia areata patients.

Sample: CD4+ T cells sorted from blood, taken at week 4, from a patient treated with tofacitinib. This receptor was obtained from a human donor with alopecia areata. V is TRBV30 and J is TRBJ2-7; D gene uncertain. For the CDR3, the DNA is TGTGCCTGGCGCAAAATCTCCTACGAGCAGTACTTC. This gives the protein CAWRKISYEQYF.